This note documents a single TCR beta chain sequence. Its target is unknown. A junction boundary mismatches the germline segment, possibly from a read error. A second PCR, run for roughly 7 to 11 cycles, used a sample-barcoded 5' primer plus a J-beta primer mix. Paired-end reads containing CDR3 totaled no fewer than 2.5 million for each sample. MiXCR was run by TCRdb on the 5' RACE reads, yielding one entry per CDR3 protein. The table includes over 1,500,000 distinct CDR3 sequences, less than 50% detected once. This entry comes from a study of blood T cells in healthy people across ages. Study observations and caveats: With age, beta diversity per million T cells declined roughly linearly, significantly by 35 to 40.

Per sample, no less than 6 micrograms of total RNA were extracted. The CDR3 loop spans 16 amino acids. Germline V gene data show CDR1 as LGHNA and CDR2 as YSLEER. This TCR came from a woman aged 40 to 55 in good health. This chain links TRBV4-3 with TRBJ2-5; either TRBD1 or TRBD2 may fit D (5 bases each). Input material: blood. CDR3: CASSHQGNWDQETQYF. CDR3 bases: TGCGCCAGCAGCCATCAGGGTAACTGGGACCAAGAGACCCAGTACTTT.